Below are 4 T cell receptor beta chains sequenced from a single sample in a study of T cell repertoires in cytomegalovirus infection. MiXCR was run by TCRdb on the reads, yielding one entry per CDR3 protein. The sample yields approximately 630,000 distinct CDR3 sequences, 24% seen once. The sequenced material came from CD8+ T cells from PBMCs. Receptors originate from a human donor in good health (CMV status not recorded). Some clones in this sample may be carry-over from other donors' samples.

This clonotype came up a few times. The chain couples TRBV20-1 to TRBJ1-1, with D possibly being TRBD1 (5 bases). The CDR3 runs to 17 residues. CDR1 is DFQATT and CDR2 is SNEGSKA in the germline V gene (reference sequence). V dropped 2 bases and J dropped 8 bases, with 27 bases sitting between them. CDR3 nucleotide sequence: TGCAGTGCTAGACCCTCGTCAAAGGGACCCGATGGAGCAGAAGCTTTCTTT. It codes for CSARPSSKGPDGAEAFF.

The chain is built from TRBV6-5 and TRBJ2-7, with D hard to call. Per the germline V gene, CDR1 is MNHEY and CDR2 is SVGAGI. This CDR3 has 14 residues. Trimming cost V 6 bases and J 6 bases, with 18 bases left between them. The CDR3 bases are TGTGCCAGCAGCGAAGATGGGGTCTTCAGCGAGCAGTACTTC. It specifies CASSEDGVFSEQYF.

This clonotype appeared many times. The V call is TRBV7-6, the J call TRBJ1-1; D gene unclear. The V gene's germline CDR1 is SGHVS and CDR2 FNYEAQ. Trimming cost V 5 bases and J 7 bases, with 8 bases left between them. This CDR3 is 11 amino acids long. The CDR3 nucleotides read TGTGCCAGCAGCCGTGGGAGTGAAGCTTTCTTT. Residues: CASSRGSEAFF.

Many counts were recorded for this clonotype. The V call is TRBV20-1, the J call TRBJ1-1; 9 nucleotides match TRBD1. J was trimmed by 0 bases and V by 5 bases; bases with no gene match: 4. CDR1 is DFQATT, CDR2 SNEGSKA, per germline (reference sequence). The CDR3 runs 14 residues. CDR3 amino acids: CSASGQGMNTEAFF. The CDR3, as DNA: TGCAGTGCTTCCGGACAGGGGATGAACACTGAAGCTTTCTTT.